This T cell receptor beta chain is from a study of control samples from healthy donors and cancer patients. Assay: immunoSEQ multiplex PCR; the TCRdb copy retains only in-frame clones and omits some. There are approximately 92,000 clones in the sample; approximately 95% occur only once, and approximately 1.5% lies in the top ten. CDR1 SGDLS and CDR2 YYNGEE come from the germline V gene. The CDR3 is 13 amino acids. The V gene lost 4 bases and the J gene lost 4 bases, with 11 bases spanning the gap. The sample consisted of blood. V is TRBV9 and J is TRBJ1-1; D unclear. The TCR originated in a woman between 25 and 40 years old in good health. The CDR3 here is CASSRGGSTEAFF. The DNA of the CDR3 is TGTGCCAGCAGCCGTGGTGGGTCCACTGAAGCTTTCTTT.